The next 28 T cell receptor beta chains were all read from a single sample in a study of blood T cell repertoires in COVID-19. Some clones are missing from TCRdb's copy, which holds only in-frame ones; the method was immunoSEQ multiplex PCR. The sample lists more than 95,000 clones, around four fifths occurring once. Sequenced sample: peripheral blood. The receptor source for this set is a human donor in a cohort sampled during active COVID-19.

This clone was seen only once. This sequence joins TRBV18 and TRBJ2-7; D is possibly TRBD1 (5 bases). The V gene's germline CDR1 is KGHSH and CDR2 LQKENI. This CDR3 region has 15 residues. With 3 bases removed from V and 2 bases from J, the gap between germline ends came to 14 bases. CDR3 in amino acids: CASSPLAAGTYEQYF. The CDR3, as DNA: TGTGCCAGCTCACCGTTGGCTGCAGGGACCTACGAGCAGTACTTC.

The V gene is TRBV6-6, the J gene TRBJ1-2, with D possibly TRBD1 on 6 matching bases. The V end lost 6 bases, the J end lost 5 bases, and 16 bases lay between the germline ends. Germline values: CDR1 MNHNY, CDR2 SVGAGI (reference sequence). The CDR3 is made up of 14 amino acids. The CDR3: CASSADRMNYGYTF. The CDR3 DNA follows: TGTGCCAGCAGCGCAGACAGGATGAATTATGGCTACACCTTC.

CDR3: CASSSSTDTQYF. The CDR3 region has the DNA TGTGCCAGCAGCTCAAGCACAGATACGCAGTATTTT. This sequence joins TRBV7-2 and TRBJ2-3; D not certain. CDR1 is SGHTA and CDR2 is FQGNSA in the germline V gene. V lost 4 bases to trimming and J lost 0 bases, with 2 bases between them. This CDR3 contains 12 residues.

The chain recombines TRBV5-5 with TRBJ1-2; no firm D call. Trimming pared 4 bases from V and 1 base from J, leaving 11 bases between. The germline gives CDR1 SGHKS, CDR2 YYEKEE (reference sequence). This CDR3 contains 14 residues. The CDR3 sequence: CASSRQESNYGYTF. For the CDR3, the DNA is TGTGCCAGCAGCAGACAAGAAAGTAACTATGGCTACACCTTC. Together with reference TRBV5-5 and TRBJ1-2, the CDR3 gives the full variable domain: DAGVTQSPTHLIKTRGQQVTLRCSPISGHKSVSWYQQVLGQGPQFIFQYYEKEERGRGNFPDRFSARQFPNYSSELNVNALLLGDSALYLCASSRQESNYGYTFGSGTRLTVV.

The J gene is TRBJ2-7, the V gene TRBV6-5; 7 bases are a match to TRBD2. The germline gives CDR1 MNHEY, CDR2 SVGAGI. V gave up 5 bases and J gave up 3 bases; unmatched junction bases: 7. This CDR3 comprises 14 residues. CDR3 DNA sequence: TGTGCCAGCAGTAAAATGCCTAGCGGCTACGAGCAGTACTTC. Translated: CASSKMPSGYEQYF.

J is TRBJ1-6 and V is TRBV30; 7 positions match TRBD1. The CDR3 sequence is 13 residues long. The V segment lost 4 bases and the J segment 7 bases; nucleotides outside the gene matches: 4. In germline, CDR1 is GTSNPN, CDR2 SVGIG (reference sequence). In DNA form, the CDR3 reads TGTGCCTGGACACAGGGGTACAATTCACCCCTCCACTTT. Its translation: CAWTQGYNSPLHF.

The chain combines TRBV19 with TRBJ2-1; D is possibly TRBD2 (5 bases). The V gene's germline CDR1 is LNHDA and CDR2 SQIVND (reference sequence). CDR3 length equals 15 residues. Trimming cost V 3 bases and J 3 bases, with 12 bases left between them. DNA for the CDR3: TGTGCCAGTAGTATCGGACTCGGAAACTACAATGAGCAGTTCTTC. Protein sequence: CASSIGLGNYNEQFF.

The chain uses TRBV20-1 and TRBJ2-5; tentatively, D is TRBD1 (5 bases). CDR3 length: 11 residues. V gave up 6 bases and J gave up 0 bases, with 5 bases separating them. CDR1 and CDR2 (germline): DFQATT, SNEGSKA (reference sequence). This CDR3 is CSAQDQETQYF. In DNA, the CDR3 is TGCAGTGCACAGGACCAAGAGACCCAGTACTTC.

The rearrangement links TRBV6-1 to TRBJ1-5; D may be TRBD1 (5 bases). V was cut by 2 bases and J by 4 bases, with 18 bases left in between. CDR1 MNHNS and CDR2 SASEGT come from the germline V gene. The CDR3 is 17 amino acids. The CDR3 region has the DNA TGTGCCAGCAGTGAATTGCCTCGGGGGATAGGAAATCAGCCCCAGCATTTT. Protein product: CASSELPRGIGNQPQHF.

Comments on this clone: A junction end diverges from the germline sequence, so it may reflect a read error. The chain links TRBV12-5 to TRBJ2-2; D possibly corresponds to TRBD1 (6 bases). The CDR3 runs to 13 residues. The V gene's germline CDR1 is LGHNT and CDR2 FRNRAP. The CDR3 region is CASGLDSFGELFF. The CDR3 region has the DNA TGTGCTAGTGGCTTGGACAGCTTCGGGGAGCTGTTTTTT.

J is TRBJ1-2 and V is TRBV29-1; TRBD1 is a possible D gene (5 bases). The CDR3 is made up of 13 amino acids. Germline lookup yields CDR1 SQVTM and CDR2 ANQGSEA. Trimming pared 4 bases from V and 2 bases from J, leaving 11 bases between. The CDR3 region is CSVAVGQNYGYTF. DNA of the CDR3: TGCAGCGTTGCCGTGGGGCAGAACTATGGCTACACCTTC. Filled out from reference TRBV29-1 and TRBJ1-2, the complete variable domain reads SAVISQKPSRDICQRGTSLTIQCQVDSQVTMMFWYRQQPGQSLTLIATANQGSEATYESGFVIDKFPISRPNLTFSTLTVSNMSPEDSSIYLCSVAVGQNYGYTFGSGTRLTVV.

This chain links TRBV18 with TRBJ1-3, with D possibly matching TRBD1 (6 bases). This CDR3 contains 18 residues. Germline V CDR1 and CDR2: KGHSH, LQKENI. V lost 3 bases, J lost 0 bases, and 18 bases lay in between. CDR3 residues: CASSPVVRGASSGNTIYF. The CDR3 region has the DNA TGTGCCAGCTCACCCGTTGTCAGGGGAGCGAGCTCTGGAAACACCATATATTTT.

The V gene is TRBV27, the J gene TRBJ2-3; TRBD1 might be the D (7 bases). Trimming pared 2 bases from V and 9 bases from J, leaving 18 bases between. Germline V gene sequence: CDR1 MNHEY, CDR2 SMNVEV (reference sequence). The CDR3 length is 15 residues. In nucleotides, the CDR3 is TGTGCCAGCAGTTTAGGAGGGGGCGTTGGTTTGACGCAGTATTTT. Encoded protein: CASSLGGGVGLTQYF.

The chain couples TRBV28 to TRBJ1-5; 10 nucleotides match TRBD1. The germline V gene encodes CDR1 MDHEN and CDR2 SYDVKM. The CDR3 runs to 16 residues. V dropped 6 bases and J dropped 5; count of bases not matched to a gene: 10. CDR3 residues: CASSKTTGGRYQPQHF. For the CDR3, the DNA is TGTGCCAGCAGCAAAACGACAGGGGGCAGATATCAGCCCCAGCATTTT.

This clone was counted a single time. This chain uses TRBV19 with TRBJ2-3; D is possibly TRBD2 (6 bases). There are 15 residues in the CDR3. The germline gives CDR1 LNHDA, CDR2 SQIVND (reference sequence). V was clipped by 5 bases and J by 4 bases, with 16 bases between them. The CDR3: CASSVTGVGADTQYF. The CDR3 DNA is TGTGCCAGTAGTGTAACGGGAGTAGGGGCAGATACGCAGTATTTT. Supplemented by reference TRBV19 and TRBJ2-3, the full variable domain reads DGGITQSPKYLFRKEGQNVTLSCEQNLNHDAMYWYRQDPGQGLRLIYYSQIVNDFQKGDIAEGYSVSREKKESFPLTVTSAQKNPTAFYLCASSVTGVGADTQYFGPGTRLTVL.

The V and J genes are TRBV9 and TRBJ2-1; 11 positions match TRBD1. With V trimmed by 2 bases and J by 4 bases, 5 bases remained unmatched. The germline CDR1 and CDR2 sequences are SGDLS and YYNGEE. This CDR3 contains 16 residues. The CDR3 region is CASSVRTGGLYNEQFF. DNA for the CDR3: TGTGCCAGCAGCGTTAGGACAGGGGGCCTTTACAATGAGCAGTTCTTC.

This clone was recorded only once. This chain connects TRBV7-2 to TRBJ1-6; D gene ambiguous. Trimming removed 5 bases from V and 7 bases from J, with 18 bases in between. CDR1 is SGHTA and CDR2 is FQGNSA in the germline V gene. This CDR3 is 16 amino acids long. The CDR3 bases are TGTGCCAGCAGCCCGATGGGCGGGCGGTTGAATTCACCCCTCCACTTT. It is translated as CASSPMGGRLNSPLHF.

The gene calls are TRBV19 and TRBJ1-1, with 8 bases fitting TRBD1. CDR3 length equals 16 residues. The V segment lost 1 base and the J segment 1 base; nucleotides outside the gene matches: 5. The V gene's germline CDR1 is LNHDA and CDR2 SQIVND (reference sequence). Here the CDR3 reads CASSIVTGVGNTEAFF. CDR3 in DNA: TGTGCCAGTAGTATAGTGACAGGGGTGGGGAACACTGAAGCTTTCTTT.

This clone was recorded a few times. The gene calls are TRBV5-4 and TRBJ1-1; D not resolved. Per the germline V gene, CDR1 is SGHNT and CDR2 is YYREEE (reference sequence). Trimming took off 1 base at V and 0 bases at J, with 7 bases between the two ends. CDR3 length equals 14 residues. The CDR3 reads CASSLFGLNTEAFF. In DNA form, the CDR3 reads TGTGCCAGCAGCTTGTTCGGTTTGAACACTGAAGCTTTCTTT. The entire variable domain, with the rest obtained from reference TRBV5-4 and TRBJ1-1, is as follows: ETGVTQSPTHLIKTRGQQVTLRCSSQSGHNTVSWYQQALGQGPQFIFQYYREEENGRGNFPPRFSGLQFPNYSSELNVNALELDDSALYLCASSLFGLNTEAFFGQGTRLTVV.

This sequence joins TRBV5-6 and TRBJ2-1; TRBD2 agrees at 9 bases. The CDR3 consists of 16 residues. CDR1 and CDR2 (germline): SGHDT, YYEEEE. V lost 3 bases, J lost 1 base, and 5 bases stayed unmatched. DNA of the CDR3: TGTGCCAGCAGCTCCATAGCGGGGGAGTCCTACAATGAGCAGTTCTTC. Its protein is CASSSIAGESYNEQFF. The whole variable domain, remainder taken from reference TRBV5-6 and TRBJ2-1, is DAGVTQSPTHLIKTRGQQVTLRCSPKSGHDTVSWYQQALGQGPQFIFQYYEEEERQRGNFPDRFSGHQFPNYSSELNVNALLLGDSALYLCASSSIAGESYNEQFFGPGTRLTVL.

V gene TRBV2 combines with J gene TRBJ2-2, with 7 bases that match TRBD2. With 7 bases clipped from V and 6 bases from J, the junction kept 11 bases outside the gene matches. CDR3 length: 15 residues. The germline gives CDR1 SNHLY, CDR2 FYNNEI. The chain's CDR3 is CASKRGGSTPGELFF. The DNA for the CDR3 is TGTGCCAGCAAAAGAGGCGGGAGTACTCCCGGGGAGCTGTTTTTT.

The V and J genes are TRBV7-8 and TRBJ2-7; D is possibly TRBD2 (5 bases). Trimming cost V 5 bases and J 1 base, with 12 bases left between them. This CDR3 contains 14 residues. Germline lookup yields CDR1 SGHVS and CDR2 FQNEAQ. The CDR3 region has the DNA TGTGCCAGCAGCCTCTCCGGGATGTCCTACGAGCAGTACTTC. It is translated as CASSLSGMSYEQYF.

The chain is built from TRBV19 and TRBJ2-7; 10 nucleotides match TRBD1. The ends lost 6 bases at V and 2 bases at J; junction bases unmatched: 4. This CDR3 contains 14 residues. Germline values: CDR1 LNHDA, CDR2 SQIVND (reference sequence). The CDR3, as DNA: TGTGCCAGTAGGGTAGGACAGGGGGCCTACGAGCAGTACTTC. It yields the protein CASRVGQGAYEQYF.

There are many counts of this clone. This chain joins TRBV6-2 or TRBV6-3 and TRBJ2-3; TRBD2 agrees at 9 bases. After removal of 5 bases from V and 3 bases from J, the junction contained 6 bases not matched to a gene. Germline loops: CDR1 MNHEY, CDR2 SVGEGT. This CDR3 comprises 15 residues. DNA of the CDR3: TGTGCCAGCAGTCCCAATCTAGCGGGAACAGATACGCAGTATTTT. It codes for CASSPNLAGTDTQYF.

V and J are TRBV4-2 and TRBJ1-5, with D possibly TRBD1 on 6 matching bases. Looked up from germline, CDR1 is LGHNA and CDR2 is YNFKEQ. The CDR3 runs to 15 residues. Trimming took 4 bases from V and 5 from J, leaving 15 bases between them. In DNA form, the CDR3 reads TGTGCCAGCAGCCCCCCGGGGGGGGCGGATCAGCCCCAGCATTTT. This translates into CASSPPGGADQPQHF.

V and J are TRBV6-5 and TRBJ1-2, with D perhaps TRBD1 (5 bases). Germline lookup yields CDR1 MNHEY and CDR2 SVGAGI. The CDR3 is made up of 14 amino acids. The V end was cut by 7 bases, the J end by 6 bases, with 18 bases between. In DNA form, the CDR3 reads TGTGCCAGCACGCGCTTGTTGGACAACGATGGCTACACCTTC. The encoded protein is CASTRLLDNDGYTF.

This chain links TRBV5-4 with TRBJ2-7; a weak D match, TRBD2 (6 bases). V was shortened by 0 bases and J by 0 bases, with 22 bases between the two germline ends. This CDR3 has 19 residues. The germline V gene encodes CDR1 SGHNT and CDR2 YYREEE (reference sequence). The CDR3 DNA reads TGTGCCAGCAGCTTGGTGGAGGGGCTCGGCGGGAAGAGCTCCTACGAGCAGTACTTC. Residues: CASSLVEGLGGKSSYEQYF. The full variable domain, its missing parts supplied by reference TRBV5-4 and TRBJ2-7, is ETGVTQSPTHLIKTRGQQVTLRCSSQSGHNTVSWYQQALGQGPQFIFQYYREEENGRGNFPPRFSGLQFPNYSSELNVNALELDDSALYLCASSLVEGLGGKSSYEQYFGPGTRLTVT.

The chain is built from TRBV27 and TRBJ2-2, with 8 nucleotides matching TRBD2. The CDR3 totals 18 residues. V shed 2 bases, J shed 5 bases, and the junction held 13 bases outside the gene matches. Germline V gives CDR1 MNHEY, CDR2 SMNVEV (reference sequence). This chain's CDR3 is CASSLLAGRRVKTGELFF. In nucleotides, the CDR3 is TGTGCCAGCAGTTTACTAGCGGGCAGACGGGTAAAAACCGGGGAGCTGTTTTTT.